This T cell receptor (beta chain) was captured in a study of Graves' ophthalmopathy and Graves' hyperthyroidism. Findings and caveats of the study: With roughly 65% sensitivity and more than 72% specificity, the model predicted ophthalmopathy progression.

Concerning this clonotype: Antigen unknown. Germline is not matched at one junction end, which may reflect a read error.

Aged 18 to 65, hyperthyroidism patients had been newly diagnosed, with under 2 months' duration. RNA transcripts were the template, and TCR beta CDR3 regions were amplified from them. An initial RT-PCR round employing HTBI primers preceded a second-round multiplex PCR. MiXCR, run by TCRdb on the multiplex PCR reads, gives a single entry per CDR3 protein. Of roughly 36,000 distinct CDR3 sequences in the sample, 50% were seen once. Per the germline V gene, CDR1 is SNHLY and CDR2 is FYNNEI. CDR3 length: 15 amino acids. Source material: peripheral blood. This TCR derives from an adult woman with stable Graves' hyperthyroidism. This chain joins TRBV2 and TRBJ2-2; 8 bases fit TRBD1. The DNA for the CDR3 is TGTGCCAGCAGCGGACAGGGCGGGAACACCGGGAAGCTGTTTTTT. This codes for CASSGQGGNTGKLFF.